The following is a T cell receptor (beta chain) sequence with its context. Its antigen is currently unknown. There are 15 residues in the CDR3. V lost 3 bases and J lost 8, with 17 bases in between. Germline CDR1 SEHNR, CDR2 FQNEAQ (reference sequence). RNA totalling about 0.45 to 1 ug underwent reverse transcription with random hexamers. Amplification of TCR beta CDR3 across 54 Vbeta and 13 Jbeta was performed with immunoSEQ multiplex PCR. TCRdb re-analysed the immunoSEQ multiplex PCR reads in MiXCR, keeping a single row per CDR3 protein. The sample holds about 160,000 distinct CDR3 sequences, 95% to 97% seen once. This sample is drawn from a study of CD8 T cells in Susac syndrome. Study-level findings and limits: Clonal expansion was not seen in any Susac syndrome CD4+ T cell repertoire.

The sequence was collected from a human donor with Susac syndrome. The sequencing input was CD4+ T cells from PBMCs. The chain has TRBV7-9 and TRBJ2-1; D is unresolved. For the CDR3, the DNA is TGTGCCAGCAGCTTGGGAAGAGTGGAATGGGATGAGCAGTTCTTC. It is translated as CASSLGRVEWDEQFF.